This is a list of T cell receptor beta chains from one sample in a study of early T cells in non-severe SARS-CoV-2 infection. A single record per CDR3 protein comes from TCRdb applying MiXCR to the 5' RACE reads. Among approximately 98,000 distinct CDR3 sequences listed, 9.5% to 13% were seen once. The sequenced material came from whole blood. These receptors originate from an adult who was a healthcare worker with PCR-confirmed SARS-CoV-2 infection or an uninfected control (not recorded which). The CDR3 runs from the conserved cysteine through the conserved F or W. Fields, in order: V gene, J gene, D gene, CDR3 protein. A D gene is named only where the DNA matches it firmly.

TRBV5-1	TRBJ2-1	-	CASTFRLAYDEQFF
TRBV12-3/TRBV12-4	TRBJ1-4	-	CASSLGPHRRGREKLFF
TRBV28	TRBJ2-5	TRBD1	CASSVRDSGQQETQYF
TRBV28	TRBJ2-1	-	CATTEGYEQFF
TRBV23-1	TRBJ1-4	-	CTRIGGLGGCEKLFF
TRBV20-1	TRBJ2-4	TRBD1	CSARPGQGGNIQYF
TRBV7-9	TRBJ2-7	-	CASSLRATTPAEQYF
TRBV28	TRBJ1-1	-	CASSLRQGEAFF
TRBV28	TRBJ2-1	TRBD1	CASSQDRAPDPSYNEQFF
TRBV28	TRBJ1-5	-	CASSPARQPQHF
TRBV7-9	TRBJ2-7	TRBD2	CASSFGTTSYEQYF
TRBV2	TRBJ2-1	TRBD2	CASSERSGTSGSGVYNEQFF
TRBV12-3/TRBV12-4	TRBJ2-5	-	CASSLGEPPLETQYF
TRBV5-4	TRBJ2-7	-	CASSSPGLSYEQYF
TRBV18	TRBJ1-3	-	CASSPQGYGNTIYF
TRBV13	TRBJ1-1	-	CASSSPSNTEAFF
TRBV4-1	TRBJ1-2	-	CASSHLTAGIGYGYTF
TRBV6-1	TRBJ2-7	-	CASSWTGTYEQYF
TRBV5-1	TRBJ2-1	-	CASSLPEGYNEQFF
TRBV20-1	TRBJ2-5	-	CSASPQETQYF
TRBV9	TRBJ2-1	-	CASSVQGVGNEQFF
TRBV30	TRBJ1-5	-	CAWSQLDLGQPQHF
TRBV4-1	TRBJ2-3	-	CASSQTPVGTYTDTQYF
TRBV11-2	TRBJ2-1	TRBD1	CASTGVAEQFF
TRBV28	TRBJ2-1	TRBD1	CASSSLRGPGDEQFF
TRBV29-1	TRBJ2-6	-	CSGASGANVLTF
TRBV6-5	TRBJ1-1	-	CASSYSPQRNTEAFF
TRBV7-8	TRBJ2-7	-	CASSLGSRPTGEQYF
TRBV20-1	TRBJ1-3	-	CSARVGGNTIYF
TRBV29-1	TRBJ2-7	TRBD1	CSVAGTVYEQYF
TRBV12-3/TRBV12-4	TRBJ2-3	TRBD1	CASSLHGTGMTDTQYF
TRBV20-1	TRBJ1-1	-	CSLKRRTQNTEAFF